This T cell receptor (beta chain) was identified during a study of T cell responses to AZD1222 COVID-19 vaccine. Study findings and constraints: Nearly half of the spike-specific TCRs reportedly recognize variant regions that carry no mutations. In a largely white British group with more females than males, clonal diversity was possibly underestimated.

V dropped 3 bases and J dropped 9 bases, with 12 bases sitting between them. Germline CDR1 and CDR2: MRHNA and SNTAGT. The CDR3 length is 13 residues. This clone was seen only once. Its target is unknown. The protocol was immunoSEQ multiplex PCR, while the TCRdb copy is restricted to in-frame clones and leaves out a portion. Among 110,000 to 150,000 clones listed, roughly 92% were seen once. The input for sequencing was peripheral blood, taken on day 0 of AZD1222 vaccination. The origin of this receptor is an adult in good health. The chain uses TRBV6-4 and TRBJ2-1; D may match TRBD1 or TRBD2 (5 bases each). CDR3 nucleotide sequence: TGTGCCAGCAGTGAAGGGGACGAGGGTGAGCAGTTCTTC. The encoded protein is CASSEGDEGEQFF.